This is a list of T cell receptor beta chains from one sample in a study of shared clonotypes between healthy human individuals. This table comes from immunoSEQ multiplex PCR, and its TCRdb copy is limited to in-frame clones, with some not included. The table records about 990,000 clones, around 78% of them present only once. The sample was memory CD4+ T cells from PBMCs. The receptor source for this set is a man younger than 30 in good health. Some clones in this sample may be carry-over from other donors' samples. Each CDR3 is given without its conserved first and last residue. The order of the fields is J gene, V gene, CDR3 protein.

>TRBJ1-6|TRBV4-3
ASSRDTYNSPLH
>TRBJ2-5|TRBV7-7
ASSRGQGETQY
>TRBJ1-5|TRBV2
ASRTGTASNQPQH
>TRBJ2-3|TRBV13
ASSLQWREDTQY
>TRBJ2-2|TRBV10-2
ASARQNTGELF
>TRBJ2-7|TRBV28
ASSSPGTGGYEQY
>TRBJ2-7|TRBV6-1
ASSSGPSSYEQY
>TRBJ2-2|TRBV18
ASSPRGMRTGELF
>TRBJ2-1|TRBV28
ASRSRLAERLYNEQF
>TRBJ1-5|TRBV27
ASSLYGQPQH
>TRBJ2-5|TRBV6-1
ASSHQETQY
>TRBJ2-1|TRBV28
ASRTIGREQGVF
>TRBJ1-2|TRBV5-1
ASSSEGTGYGYT
>TRBJ1-5|TRBV5-1
ASSPGTGEGPQH
>TRBJ2-1|TRBV7-9
ASSLGGLYNEQF
>TRBJ2-5|TRBV6-1
ASSPQETQY
>TRBJ2-3|TRBV19
ASSIGTPHGTDTQY
>TRBJ2-3|TRBV5-1
ASSPGASVNTDTQY
>TRBJ1-3|TRBV5-1
ASSLAGTGAGNTIY
>TRBJ2-2|TRBV6-6
ASSSLGGATGELF
>TRBJ1-2|TRBV20-1
SALWGHGYT
>TRBJ1-1|TRBV7-8
ASSLPQRNTEAF
>TRBJ2-1|TRBV28
ASSLLGIGGTRYNEQF
>TRBJ2-7|TRBV5-1
ASSLGDSSYEQY
>TRBJ1-5|TRBV6-1
ASSEAGGAWSNQPQH
>TRBJ2-3|TRBV5-4
ASSLAGGSDTQY
>TRBJ2-1|TRBV7-2
ASSPTVGVYEQF
>TRBJ1-1|TRBV28
ASSLWGPMNTEAF
>TRBJ1-2|TRBV5-1
ASSLVIGGIDGYT
>TRBJ1-1|TRBV5-5
ASRLNLLSDEAF
>TRBJ2-5|TRBV11-3
ASSLGRETQY
>TRBJ2-7|TRBV28
ATTTSGTYEQY
>TRBJ2-1|TRBV2
ASREGSYNEQF
>TRBJ1-1|TRBV6-5
ASSLGTANTEAF
>TRBJ2-3|TRBV5-1
ASSLLAASTDTQY